Listed below are T cell receptor beta chains from one sample, sequenced in a study of CXCR3-negative and CXCR3-positive naive CD8 T cells. TCRdb re-called the 5' RACE reads, yielding one record per CDR3 amino acid sequence without DNA. This sample's table has 60,000 to 65,000 distinct CDR3 sequences. The sequencing sample was made of naive CXCR3+ CD8+ T cells from blood. The receptors originated from a human donor in good health. Some clones in this sample may be carry-over from other donors' samples. The CDR3 runs from the conserved cysteine through the conserved F or W.

J gene: TRBJ1-2
V gene: TRBV12-2
CDR3 protein: CASRLVEEAGYGYTF

J gene: TRBJ2-5
V gene: TRBV7-2
CDR3 protein: CASRMGGSETQYF

J gene: TRBJ2-1
V gene: TRBV5-1
CDR3 protein: CASRRWDTAKYNEQFF

J gene: TRBJ2-1
V gene: TRBV29-1
CDR3 protein: CSVAELSNEQFF

J gene: TRBJ2-5
V gene: TRBV7-4
CDR3 protein: CASPRSGPRRETQYF

J gene: TRBJ1-1
V gene: TRBV29-1
CDR3 protein: CSLTDRRPGTEAFF

J gene: TRBJ2-1
V gene: TRBV29-1
CDR3 protein: CSTPEDNEQFF

J gene: TRBJ2-7
V gene: TRBV20-1
CDR3 protein: CSASPTGGGDEQYF

J gene: TRBJ1-3
V gene: TRBV7-6
CDR3 protein: CASSLGDAIGNTIYF

J gene: TRBJ1-1
V gene: TRBV20-1
CDR3 protein: CSARVLDRGNTEAFF

J gene: TRBJ1-3
V gene: TRBV29-1
CDR3 protein: CSVGAGYSGNTIYF

J gene: TRBJ2-1
V gene: TRBV12-2
CDR3 protein: CASRSDSQGYYNEQFF

J gene: TRBJ1-2
V gene: TRBV6-5
CDR3 protein: CASSEEPGQGNYGYTF

J gene: TRBJ2-1
V gene: TRBV20-1
CDR3 protein: CSATKVLPSSSYNEQFF

J gene: TRBJ2-7
V gene: TRBV29-1
CDR3 protein: CSVELGSSYEQYF

J gene: TRBJ1-2
V gene: TRBV29-1
CDR3 protein: CSAETGEEAYGYTF